This TCR beta chain was recorded in a study of cytomegalovirus exposure and HLA in healthy donors. Comment on this clone: Its matching antigen is unknown.

Study-level findings and limits: The study listed approximately 160 cytomegalovirus-associated TCR beta chains. Later on, an analysis found that several of the most significant clusters appeared to be linked to common viral pathogens, which included parvovirus B19. In a later analysis, HLA-associated TCR beta chains were more clonally expanded than equally common others.

With 60 Vbeta and 13 Jbeta primers, the PCR was carried out. The method was immunoSEQ multiplex PCR; TCRdb's version includes in-frame clones alone and lacks a portion of them. This sample has some 160,000 clones, with less than 80% found just once. Trimming stripped 6 bases from V and 2 bases from J, with 20 bases between. CDR1 is MNHEY and CDR2 is SMNVEV in the germline V gene (reference sequence). There are 18 residues in the CDR3. The receptor was derived from a middle-aged woman in good health and CMV-seronegative. The sample comprised PBMCs. V is TRBV27 and J is TRBJ2-6, with D possibly TRBD1 on 6 matching bases. CDR3 region: CASSQYIVGGPGANVLTF. In DNA form, the CDR3 reads TGTGCCAGCAGCCAGTATATAGTAGGGGGACCTGGGGCCAACGTCCTGACTTTC.